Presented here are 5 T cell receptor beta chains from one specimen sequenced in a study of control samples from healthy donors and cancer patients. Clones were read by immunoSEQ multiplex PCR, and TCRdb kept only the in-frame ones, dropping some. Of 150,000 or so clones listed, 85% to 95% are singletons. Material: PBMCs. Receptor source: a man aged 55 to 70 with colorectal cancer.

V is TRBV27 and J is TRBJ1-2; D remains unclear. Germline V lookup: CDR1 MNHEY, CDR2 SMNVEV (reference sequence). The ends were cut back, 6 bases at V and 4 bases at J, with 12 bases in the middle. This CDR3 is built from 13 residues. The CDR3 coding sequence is TGTGCCAGCAGCCCCGACCGCTCCTATGGCTACACCTTC. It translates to CASSPDRSYGYTF.

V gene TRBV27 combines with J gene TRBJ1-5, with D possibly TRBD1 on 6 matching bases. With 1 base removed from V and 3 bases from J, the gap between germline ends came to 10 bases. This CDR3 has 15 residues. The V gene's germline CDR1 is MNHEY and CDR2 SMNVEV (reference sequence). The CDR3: CASSLWGADNQPQHF. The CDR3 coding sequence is TGTGCCAGCAGTTTATGGGGGGCGGACAATCAGCCCCAGCATTTT.

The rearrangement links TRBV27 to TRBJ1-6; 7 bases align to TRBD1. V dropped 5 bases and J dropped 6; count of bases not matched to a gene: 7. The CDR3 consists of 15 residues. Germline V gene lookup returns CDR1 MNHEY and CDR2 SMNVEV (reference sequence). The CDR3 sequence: CASSPRGLSNSPLHF. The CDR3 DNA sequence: TGTGCCAGCAGTCCTAGGGGGCTGAGTAATTCACCCCTCCACTTT.

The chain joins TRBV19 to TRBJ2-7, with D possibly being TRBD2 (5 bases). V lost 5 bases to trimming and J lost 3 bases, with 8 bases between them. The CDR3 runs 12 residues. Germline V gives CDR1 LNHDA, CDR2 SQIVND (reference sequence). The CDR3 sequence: CASSSLGYEQYF. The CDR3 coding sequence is TGTGCCAGTAGTTCACTAGGCTACGAGCAGTACTTC.

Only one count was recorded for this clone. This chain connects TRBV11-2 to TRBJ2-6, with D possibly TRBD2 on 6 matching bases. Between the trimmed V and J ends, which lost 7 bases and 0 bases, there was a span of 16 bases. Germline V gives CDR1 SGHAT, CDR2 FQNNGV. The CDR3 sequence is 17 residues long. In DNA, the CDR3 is TGTGCCAGCACCACTCTTTGGGGGGACTCTGGGGCCAACGTCCTGACTTTC. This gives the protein CASTTLWGDSGANVLTF.